These T cell receptor beta chains were read from a single sample in a study of glioma-infiltrating T cells after dendritic cell vaccination. Repertoires were generated with immunoSEQ multiplex PCR, while TCRdb's copy carries only in-frame clones and drops some. Among tens of thousands of clones listed, roughly 85% were seen once. The sequenced sample was blood, obtained before dendritic cell vaccination. The receptors shown here come from a human donor with glioblastoma. Each CDR3 is given with its conserved first and last residue. D genes are given only for firm matches. Clone sizes are given selectively: once, few, many, or a class where the clone is expanded.

D | J | size | V | DNA | CDR3
. | TRBJ2-3 | . | TRBV2 | TGTGCCAGCGAGGCGAGCGGCCTTAGCACAGATACGCAGTATTTT | CASEASGLSTDTQYF
. | TRBJ2-7 | . | TRBV7-2 | TGTGCCAGCAGGACCCAGGCCTTTACAACCTACGAGCAGTACTTC | CASRTQAFTTYEQYF
. | TRBJ1-1 | . | TRBV7-2 | TGTGCCAGCAGCCAGGGAAGAAACACTGAAGCTTTCTTT | CASSQGRNTEAFF
. | TRBJ1-6 | . | TRBV27 | TGTGCCAGCAGTTTATACCCAGCGAGGGGGAATTCACCCCTCCACTTT | CASSLYPARGNSPLHF
TRBD1 | TRBJ2-7 | . | TRBV5-1 | TGCGCCAGCAGCTCCCCGGACAGGGGCCACGAGCAGTACTTC | CASSSPDRGHEQYF
. | TRBJ1-1 | . | TRBV25-1 | TGTGCCAGCAGTGACTGGGGAGGAGGCACTGAAGCTTTCTTT | CASSDWGGGTEAFF
. | TRBJ2-1 | few | TRBV11-2 | TGTGCCAGCAGAGAGGGTCCCAATGAGCAGTTCTTC | CASREGPNEQFF
. | TRBJ2-5 | . | TRBV5-1 | TGCGCCAGCAGCTCGGCGGCCGGTCCATCGGGAATGGAGGAGCAGTACTTC | CASSSAAGPSGMEEQYF
TRBD1 | TRBJ1-2 | . | TRBV29-1 | TGCAGCGTCCGGGACAGGGGGCCGGGAGGCTACACCTTC | CSVRDRGPGGYTF
TRBD2 | TRBJ2-1 | . | TRBV9 | TGTGCCAGCAGCGTGCCTAGCGGGCCATACAATGAGCAGTTCTTC | CASSVPSGPYNEQFF
. | TRBJ2-3 | . | TRBV7-6 | TGTGCCAGCAGCCCGGTCAGCGGAGGCGCAGATACGCAGTATTTT | CASSPVSGGADTQYF
TRBD1 | TRBJ2-3 | once | TRBV7-9 | TGTGCCAGCAGCCCAAATCCGGGACAGAGAAGGGATACGCAGTATTTT | CASSPNPGQRRDTQYF
. | TRBJ1-6 | . | TRBV6-1 | TGTGCCAGCAGTGAAAGACCGGGACTGCGAAATTCACCCCTCCACTTT | CASSERPGLRNSPLHF
TRBD2 | TRBJ2-2 | . | TRBV7-9 | TGTGCCAGCAGCTTAGCGGGACTAGCCACCGGGGAGCTGTTTTTT | CASSLAGLATGELFF
TRBD2 | TRBJ2-5 | few | TRBV19 | TGTGCCCTACCAGCGGGGGGAGAGACCCAGTACTTC | CALPAGGETQYF
. | TRBJ1-1 | . | TRBV19 | TGTGCCAGTAGTATAGACCCAAACGGGGACACTGAAGCTTTCTTT | CASSIDPNGDTEAFF
. | TRBJ2-2 | . | TRBV28 | TGTGCCAGCATGAGGTCCGGGGAGCTGTTTTTT | CASMRSGELFF
TRBD2 | TRBJ2-3 | . | TRBV5-1 | TGCGCCAGCAGCTTGGGCCGTTTAGCGGGGGCCATCCCTCGGGATACGCAGTATTTT | CASSLGRLAGAIPRDTQYF
. | TRBJ1-4 | . | TRBV7-9 | TGTGCCAGCAGCTTAGCCACAGGGCTGCCCCCTAATGAAAAACTGTTTTTT | CASSLATGLPPNEKLFF
. | TRBJ2-2 | . | TRBV6-1 | TGTGCCAGCAGGTGGGGGCAGAACACCGGGGAGCTGTTTTTT | CASRWGQNTGELFF
. | TRBJ1-1 | . | TRBV7-8 | TGTGCCAGCAGCCTATCTTTCGGAGTGCAGAAGGCTTTCTTT | CASSLSFGVQKAFF
. | TRBJ2-3 | . | TRBV19 | TGTGCCAGTAATCCTTCTACCTTTGGAGCAGATACGCAGTATTTT | CASNPSTFGADTQYF